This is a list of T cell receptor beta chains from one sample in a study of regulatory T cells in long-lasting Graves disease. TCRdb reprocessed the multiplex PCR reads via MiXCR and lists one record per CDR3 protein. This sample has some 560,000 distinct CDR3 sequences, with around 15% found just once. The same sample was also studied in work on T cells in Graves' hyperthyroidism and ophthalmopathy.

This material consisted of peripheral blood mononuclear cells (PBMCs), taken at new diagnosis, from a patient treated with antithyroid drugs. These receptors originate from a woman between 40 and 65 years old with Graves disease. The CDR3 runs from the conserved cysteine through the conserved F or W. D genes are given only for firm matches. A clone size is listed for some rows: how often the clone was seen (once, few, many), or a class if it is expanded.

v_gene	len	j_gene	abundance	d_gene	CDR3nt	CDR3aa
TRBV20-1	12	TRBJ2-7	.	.	TGCAGTGCTCGCATTAGAGACTACGAGCAGTACTTC	CSARIRDYEQYF
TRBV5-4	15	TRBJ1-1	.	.	TGTGCCAGCTCTGAATTCGGGACAATGAACACTGAAGCTTTCTTT	CASSEFGTMNTEAFF
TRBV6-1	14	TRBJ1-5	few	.	TGTGCCAGCAGCGAAGTGAATAGCAATCAGCCCCAGCATTTT	CASSEVNSNQPQHF
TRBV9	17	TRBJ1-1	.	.	TGTGCCAGCAGCGCCCTGGGGGGTGTCAGGGAGAGCACTGAAGCTTTCTTT	CASSALGGVRESTEAFF
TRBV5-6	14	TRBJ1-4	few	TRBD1	TGTGCCAGCAGCTTCACAGGGGAGAATGAAAAACTGTTTTTT	CASSFTGENEKLFF
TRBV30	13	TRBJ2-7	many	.	TGTGCCTGGACTCGCAGGGACCCCTACGAGCAGTACTTC	CAWTRRDPYEQYF
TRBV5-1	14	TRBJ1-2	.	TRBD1	TGCGCCAGCAGCTCGGGAGACAGGGTGGATGGCTACACCTTC	CASSSGDRVDGYTF
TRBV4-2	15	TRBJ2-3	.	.	TGTGCCAGCAGCGGTCCGGGACTCATCGCAGATACGCAGTATTTT	CASSGPGLIADTQYF
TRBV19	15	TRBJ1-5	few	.	TGTGCCAGTATGAGAGGGGCTACAGGGCCCCAGCCCCAGCATTTT	CASMRGATGPQPQHF
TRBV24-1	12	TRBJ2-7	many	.	TGTGCCACCAGTGATTCAGGCAAGCAGCAGTACTTC	CATSDSGKQQYF
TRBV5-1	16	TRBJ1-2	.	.	TGCGCCAGCAGCGACCGGGGGATGACTTTCGAATATGGCTACACCTTC	CASSDRGMTFEYGYTF
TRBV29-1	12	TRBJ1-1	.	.	TGCAGCGTTGAAGAGGGGGCCGGTGAAGCTTTCTTT	CSVEEGAGEAFF
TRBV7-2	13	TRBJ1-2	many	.	TGTGCCAGCAGCGAGACAGGATACTATGGCTACACCTTC	CASSETGYYGYTF
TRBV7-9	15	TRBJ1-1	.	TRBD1	TGTGCCAGCAGTGCCGAGGGACAGACGAACACTGAAGCTTTCTTT	CASSAEGQTNTEAFF
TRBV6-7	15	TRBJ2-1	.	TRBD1	TGTGCCAGCAGTTTGACAGGGGGCTTAAACAATGAGCAGTTCTTC	CASSLTGGLNNEQFF